This T cell receptor (beta chain) was profiled in a study of PD-1 blockade in mismatch repair-deficient tumors (dated by TCRdb to about 2017). The study in broad terms: Between September 2013 and 2016, fewer than 90 consecutive patients with 12 mismatch repair-deficient cancer types, all previously treated and progressing, were enrolled in the trial. Deep sequencing of TCR CDR3 regions was used to track tumor-associated T cell clones in peripheral blood of patients responding to PD-1 blockade. What the authors observed across the whole study: Rapid expansion after pembrolizumab followed by contraction, generally before radiologic responses, was shown by tumor-resident clones, which were often undetectable in blood before treatment.

For each enrolled patient, mismatch repair deficiency was established using either polymerase chain reaction or immunohistochemistry. Three patients who responded to pembrolizumab therapy underwent TCR sequencing. The phase II trial prospectively tested pembrolizumab PD-1 blockade in advanced mismatch repair-deficient cancers regardless of tissue of origin. Peripheral blood T cell samples were gathered serially, both before PD-1 blockade started and at multiple time points afterward. Blood sampling times were expressed in weeks after the first pembrolizumab dose. The method behind the library was the immunoSEQ multiplex PCR assay. TCRdb mirrors the immuneACCESS table, restricted to in-frame sequences. Some clones are absent from its copies; in checked studies, under half trace to an unresolved V gene, and the reason for the others is unknown. The sample contains approximately 100,000 clones, approximately 80% of them found a single time. The top ten hold 6.3% of the sample.

As for this clone: Its antigen is unknown. No quality values exist for individual bases; no much larger clone is one base distant.

The germline V gene provides CDR1 MNHEY and CDR2 SVGAGI. V and J are truncated by 5 bases and 5 bases respectively, leaving an intervening sequence of 11 bases. Counted from cysteine to phenylalanine, this CDR3 has 13 amino acids. The kept DNA is CDR3 alone, 39 bases in frame from the first base. Material: peripheral blood, obtained about 36 weeks after starting pembrolizumab. The clonotype comes from an adult with mismatch repair-deficient cancer. The chain was built from TRBV6-5 and TRBJ2-3, with the D gene too uncertain to name. This receptor has the CDR3 CASSRVTQDTQYF. The nucleotide sequence reads as follows: TGTGCCAGCAGTCGAGTGACACAAGATACGCAGTATTTT.